One TCR beta chain is described in this entry. Its target is unknown. The source of the sample is a study of cytomegalovirus exposure and HLA in healthy donors. Study-wide context: An early release of data contained roughly 86 million unique TCRs, which came from HLA-typed donors. Whole-study findings and limits: In most subjects, TCR beta sequences reportedly gave accurate predictions of HLA-A and HLA-B alleles. With high specificity and sensitivity, the classifier reportedly diagnosed cytomegalovirus status. The authors considered a cluster of highly shared sequence variants likely to be a sequencing artifact.

It was with 60 Vbeta and 13 Jbeta primers that the PCR ran. TCRdb's copy holds only in-frame clones and misses some; the assay was immunoSEQ multiplex PCR. The table shows around 99,000 clones, with around 69% occurring only once. V lost 6 bases, J lost 6 bases, and 5 bases stayed unmatched. This CDR3 has 14 residues. Looked up from germline, CDR1 is MNHEY and CDR2 is SMNVEV (reference sequence). This TCR was sampled from a young man in good health and CMV-seronegative. The chain combines TRBV27 with TRBJ1-2; 12 nucleotides agree with TRBD1. The sample was PBMCs. CDR3 residues: CASSMGTGGHGYTF. The CDR3, as DNA: TGTGCCAGCAGCATGGGGACAGGGGGCCATGGCTACACCTTC.